The rows below give T cell receptor beta chains drawn from one sample of a study of blood T cell repertoires in COVID-19. This table comes from immunoSEQ multiplex PCR, and its TCRdb copy is limited to in-frame clones, with some not included. The sample lists about 70,000 clones; around nine tenths were seen once. The sample consisted of peripheral blood. The origin of the receptors is a human donor in a cohort sampled during active COVID-19. Both conserved end residues are part of each CDR3. The D gene is left open where the match is weak. Some rows mark clone size as missing; the rest say once, few, many or name a class of expanded clone.

TRBV7-2	-	-	TRBJ2-3	CASSYLRDTQYF	TGTGCCAGCAGCTACCTTAGAGATACGCAGTATTTT
TRBV5-1	-	-	TRBJ2-3	CASSIERTGTDTQYF	TGCGCCAGCAGCATCGAGCGGACGGGCACAGATACGCAGTATTTT
TRBV30	-	TRBD1	TRBJ1-1	CAWSPRDRGWTEAFF	TGTGCCTGGAGTCCCCGGGACAGGGGTTGGACTGAAGCTTTCTTT
TRBV5-4	-	TRBD1	TRBJ1-1	CASSKATGGWTEAFF	TGTGCCAGCAGCAAGGCGACAGGGGGCTGGACTGAAGCTTTCTTT
TRBV19	-	-	TRBJ1-3	CASSIVGGGLTGGPSGNTIYF	TGTGCCAGTAGTATAGTCGGCGGGGGCCTTACGGGCGGACCCTCTGGAAACACCATATATTTT
TRBV6-5	-	TRBD1	TRBJ1-1	CASRPGQGNTEAFF	TGTGCCAGCAGACCAGGACAGGGGAACACTGAAGCTTTCTTT
TRBV5-1	-	TRBD2	TRBJ2-5	CASSSSGLAVFQETQYF	TGCGCCAGCAGCTCCTCGGGACTAGCGGTTTTCCAAGAGACCCAGTACTTC
TRBV7-2	-	-	TRBJ2-3	CASSPSTDTQYF	TGTGCCAGCAGCCCGAGCACAGATACGCAGTATTTT
TRBV24-1	-	-	TRBJ2-2	CATSDPRQATNTGELFF	TGTGCCACCAGTGACCCCCGACAGGCCACGAACACCGGGGAGCTGTTTTTT
TRBV24-1	-	TRBD1	TRBJ2-2	CATSGIQGAGELFF	TGTGCCACCAGTGGAATACAGGGGGCCGGGGAGCTGTTTTTT
TRBV28	-	-	TRBJ1-1	CASSLSAGEGTEAFF	TGTGCCAGCAGTTTATCCGCAGGGGAGGGTACTGAAGCTTTCTTT
TRBV7-9	-	TRBD1	TRBJ2-3	CASSLTGQGTDTQYF	TGTGCCAGCAGCTTAACCGGACAGGGCACAGATACGCAGTATTTT
TRBV7-2	-	-	TRBJ2-7	CATTTRTGTYEQYF	TGTGCCACCACAACCAGGACGGGGACCTACGAGCAGTACTTC
TRBV5-4	-	TRBD2	TRBJ2-7	CASSGASGATFYEQYF	TGTGCCAGCAGCGGGGCTAGCGGGGCCACGTTCTACGAGCAGTACTTC
TRBV18	-	-	TRBJ1-4	CASSPLGTGEKLFF	TGTGCCAGCTCACCCCTGGGTACGGGTGAAAAACTGTTTTTT
TRBV9	-	-	TRBJ1-3	CASSATGTLSGNTIYF	TGTGCCAGCAGCGCTACAGGGACCCTCTCTGGAAACACCATATATTTT
TRBV7-2	-	TRBD2	TRBJ2-5	CASSLEAGGQETQYF	TGTGCCAGCAGCTTAGAAGCGGGAGGGCAAGAGACCCAGTACTTC
TRBV6-5	-	TRBD1	TRBJ1-6	CASSRDSSYNSPLHF	TGTGCCAGCTCACGGGACAGCTCCTATAATTCACCCCTCCACTTT
TRBV28	once	TRBD2	TRBJ2-5	CASSFGEGETQYF	TGTGCCAGCAGTTTTGGGGAGGGAGAGACCCAGTACTTC
TRBV24-1	once	TRBD2	TRBJ2-3	CATSDLRGEREATDTQYF	TGTGCCACCAGTGATTTGAGGGGGGAGCGGGAGGCGACAGATACGCAGTATTTT
TRBV4-2	-	-	TRBJ2-6	CASSQDQSGAGANVLTF	TGTGCCAGCAGCCAAGATCAGTCGGGGGCTGGGGCCAACGTCCTGACTTTC
TRBV19	few	-	TRBJ2-7	CASSRKSPSLAGSSYEQYF	TGTGCCAGTAGCCGCAAGTCCCCATCTTTAGCTGGGAGCTCCTACGAGCAGTACTTC
TRBV19	-	TRBD1	TRBJ1-1	CARTLGQPNTEAFF	TGTGCCAGGACCCTGGGACAGCCGAACACTGAAGCTTTCTTT
TRBV7-8	once	-	TRBJ2-3	CASSLVTGRETDTQYF	TGTGCCAGCAGCTTAGTTACGGGCAGGGAAACAGATACGCAGTATTTT
TRBV27	-	TRBD2	TRBJ2-3	CASSSRTSGGVDTQYF	TGTGCCAGCAGTTCCCGGACTAGCGGGGGGGTGGATACGCAGTATTTT
TRBV29-1	-	TRBD1	TRBJ2-3	CSVEMGQGPDTQYF	TGCAGCGTTGAGATGGGACAGGGTCCAGATACGCAGTATTTT
TRBV7-2	few	-	TRBJ2-5	CASSRTQGNTYQETQYF	TGTGCCAGCAGCCGGACACAGGGTAACACGTACCAAGAGACCCAGTACTTC
TRBV27	-	TRBD1	TRBJ2-7	CASSLSGQGMYEQYF	TGTGCCAGCAGTTTATCGGGACAGGGGATGTACGAGCAGTACTTC
TRBV3-1/TRBV3-2	-	TRBD1	TRBJ2-3	CASSQGFAGGSTDTQYF	TGTGCCAGCAGCCAAGGGTTTGCAGGGGGTAGCACAGATACGCAGTATTTT
TRBV4-3	-	-	TRBJ1-2	CASSQDRKNYGYTF	TGCGCCAGCAGCCAAGATAGAAAAAACTATGGCTACACCTTC
TRBV2	-	TRBD1	TRBJ1-6	CASSASRGHDSPLHF	TGTGCCAGCAGTGCCTCCAGGGGGCATGATTCACCCCTCCACTTT
TRBV6-5	-	-	TRBJ1-5	CASRLARVSNQPQHF	TGTGCCAGCAGGCTAGCTAGGGTAAGCAATCAGCCCCAGCATTTT
TRBV3-1/TRBV3-2	-	-	TRBJ2-2	CASSQDIFTGELFF	TGTGCCAGCAGCCAGGACATATTCACCGGGGAGCTGTTTTTT
TRBV3-1/TRBV3-2	-	-	TRBJ2-1	CASSRLYNEQFF	TGTGCCAGCAGCCGACTCTACAATGAGCAGTTCTTC
TRBV11-1	-	-	TRBJ2-7	CASSLGRNSYEQYF	TGTGCCAGCAGCTTGGGGCGGAACTCCTACGAGCAGTACTTC
TRBV7-9	-	TRBD2	TRBJ2-1	CASSLEPSGRYNEQFF	TGTGCCAGCAGCTTAGAGCCTAGCGGACGCTACAATGAGCAGTTCTTC
TRBV7-9	-	TRBD1	TRBJ2-7	CASSPRTGANYEQYF	TGTGCCAGCAGCCCAAGGACAGGGGCCAACTACGAGCAGTACTTC
TRBV4-1	-	-	TRBJ2-2	CASSQELTGELFF	TGCGCCAGCAGCCAAGAACTCACCGGGGAGCTGTTTTTT
TRBV7-2	-	-	TRBJ2-7	CASSPRAGALYEQYF	TGTGCCAGCAGCCCCCGGGCAGGGGCCCTCTACGAGCAGTACTTC
TRBV2	-	-	TRBJ2-2	CASRGGLEELFF	TGTGCCAGCAGGGGGGGGCTCGAGGAGCTGTTTTTT
TRBV9	-	TRBD2	TRBJ2-3	CASSVSRGIREGPTDTQYF	TGTGCCAGCAGCGTAAGTCGGGGGATCAGGGAGGGCCCGACAGATACGCAGTATTTT
TRBV6-2/TRBV6-3	-	TRBD1	TRBJ2-1	CASSKITGANYNEQFF	TGTGCCAGCAGCAAAATTACAGGGGCGAACTACAATGAGCAGTTCTTC
TRBV3-1/TRBV3-2	-	TRBD2	TRBJ2-1	CASSPRTSGRAENEQFF	TGTGCCAGCAGCCCCCGGACTAGCGGGAGGGCCGAAAATGAGCAGTTCTTC